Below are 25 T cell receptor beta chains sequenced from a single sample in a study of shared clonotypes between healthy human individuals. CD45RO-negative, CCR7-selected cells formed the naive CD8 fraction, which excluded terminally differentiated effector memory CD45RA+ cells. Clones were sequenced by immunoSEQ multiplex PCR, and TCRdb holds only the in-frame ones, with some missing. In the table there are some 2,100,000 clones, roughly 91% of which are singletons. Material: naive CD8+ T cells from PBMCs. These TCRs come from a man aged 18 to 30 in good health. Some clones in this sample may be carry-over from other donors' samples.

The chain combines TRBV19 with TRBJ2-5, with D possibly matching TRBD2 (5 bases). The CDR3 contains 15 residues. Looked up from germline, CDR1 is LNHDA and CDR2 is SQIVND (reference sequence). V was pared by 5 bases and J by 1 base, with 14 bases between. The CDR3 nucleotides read TGTGCCAGTAGTGGGCGGGTTGCCTCCCAAGAGACCCAGTACTTC. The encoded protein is CASSGRVASQETQYF.

CDR3 amino acids: CASSPIGQGADQPQHF. The CDR3 coding sequence is TGTGCCAGCAGCCCGATTGGACAGGGGGCGGACCAGCCCCAGCATTTT. V usage is TRBV7-8 and J usage is TRBJ1-5; TRBD1 matches at 11 bases. Germline V gene data show CDR1 as SGHVS and CDR2 as FQNEAQ. The CDR3 spans 16 residues. J gave up 7 bases and V 5 bases, and 10 bases lay outside the gene matches.

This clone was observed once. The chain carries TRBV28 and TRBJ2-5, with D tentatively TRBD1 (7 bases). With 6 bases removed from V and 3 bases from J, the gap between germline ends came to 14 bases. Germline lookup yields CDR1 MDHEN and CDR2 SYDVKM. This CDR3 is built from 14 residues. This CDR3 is CASSSDREEETQYF. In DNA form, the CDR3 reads TGTGCCAGCAGCTCCGACAGGGAGGAAGAGACCCAGTACTTC.

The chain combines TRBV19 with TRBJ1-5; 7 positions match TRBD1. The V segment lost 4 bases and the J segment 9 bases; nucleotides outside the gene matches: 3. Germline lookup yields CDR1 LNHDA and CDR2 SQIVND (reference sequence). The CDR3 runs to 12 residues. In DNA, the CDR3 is TGTGCCAGTAGTACAGGGGGTAGGCCCCAGCATTTT. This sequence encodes CASSTGGRPQHF.

This CDR3 is CASIGLAGNTIYF. CDR3 coding DNA: TGTGCCAGTATTGGACTTGCTGGAAACACCATATATTTT. The chain carries TRBV19 and TRBJ1-3; D unresolved. V gave up 7 bases and J gave up 2 bases, with 9 bases separating them. The CDR3 is made up of 13 amino acids. Germline values: CDR1 LNHDA, CDR2 SQIVND (reference sequence).

The DNA for the CDR3 is TGCGCCAGCAGCTCGGGACAGGGGACTAGAACAGATACGCAGTATTTT. Translated, it gives CASSSGQGTRTDTQYF. The gene calls are TRBV4-1 and TRBJ2-3, with 10 bases that match TRBD1. The ends lost 5 bases at V and 3 bases at J; junction bases unmatched: 8. The germline V gene has CDR1 MGHRA and CDR2 YSYEKL. The CDR3 has 16 residues.

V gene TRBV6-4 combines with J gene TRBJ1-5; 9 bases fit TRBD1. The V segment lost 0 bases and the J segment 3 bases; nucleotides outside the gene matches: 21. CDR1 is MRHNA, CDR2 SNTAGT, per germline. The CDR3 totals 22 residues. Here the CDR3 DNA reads TGTGCCAGCAGTGACTCCCAAGCTACGGGGACAGGGTCTCCCTCACACAATCAGCCCCAGCATTTT. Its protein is CASSDSQATGTGSPSHNQPQHF.

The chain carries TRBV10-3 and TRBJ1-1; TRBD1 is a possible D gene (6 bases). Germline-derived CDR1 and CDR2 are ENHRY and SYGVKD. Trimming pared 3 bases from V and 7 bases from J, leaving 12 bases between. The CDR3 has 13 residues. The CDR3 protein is CAISDPGQLEAFF. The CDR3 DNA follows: TGTGCCATCAGTGACCCAGGACAGCTTGAAGCTTTCTTT.

The CDR3 DNA is TGCGCCAGCAGCTTCGAGGGGAACTACAATGAGCAGTTCTTC. This sequence encodes CASSFEGNYNEQFF. The J gene is TRBJ2-1, the V gene TRBV5-1; D may be TRBD1 or TRBD2 (5 bases each). The CDR3 has 14 amino acids. Trimming pared 2 bases from V and 3 bases from J, leaving 9 bases between. CDR1 is SGHRS and CDR2 is YFSETQ in the germline V gene. Using reference TRBV5-1 and TRBJ2-1 for the parts outside the CDR3, the full variable domain is KAGVTQTPRYLIKTRGQQVTLSCSPISGHRSVSWYQQTPGQGLQFLFEYFSETQRNKGNFPGRFSGRQFSNSRSEMNVSTLELGDSALYLCASSFEGNYNEQFFGPGTRLTVL.

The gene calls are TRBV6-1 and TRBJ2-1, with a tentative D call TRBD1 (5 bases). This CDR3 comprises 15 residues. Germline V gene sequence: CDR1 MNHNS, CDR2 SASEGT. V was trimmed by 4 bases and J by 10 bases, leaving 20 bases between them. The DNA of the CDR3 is TGTGCCAGCAGTGCCTCGGTGGGGCAGGGCGGCGAGCAGTTCTTC. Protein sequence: CASSASVGQGGEQFF.

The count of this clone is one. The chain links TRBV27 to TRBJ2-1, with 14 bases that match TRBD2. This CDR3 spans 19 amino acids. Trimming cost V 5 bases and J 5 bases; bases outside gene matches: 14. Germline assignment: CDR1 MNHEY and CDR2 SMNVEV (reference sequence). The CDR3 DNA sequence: TGTGCCAGCAGTCCTTCGACTAGCGGGAGGGCCCTTTTCAACAATGAGCAGTTCTTC. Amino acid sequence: CASSPSTSGRALFNNEQFF.

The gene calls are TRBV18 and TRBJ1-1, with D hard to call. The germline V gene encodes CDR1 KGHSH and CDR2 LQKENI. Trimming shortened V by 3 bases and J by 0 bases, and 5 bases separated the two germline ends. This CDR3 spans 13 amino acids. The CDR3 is CASSPGMNTEAFF. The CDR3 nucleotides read TGTGCCAGCTCACCTGGGATGAACACTGAAGCTTTCTTT.

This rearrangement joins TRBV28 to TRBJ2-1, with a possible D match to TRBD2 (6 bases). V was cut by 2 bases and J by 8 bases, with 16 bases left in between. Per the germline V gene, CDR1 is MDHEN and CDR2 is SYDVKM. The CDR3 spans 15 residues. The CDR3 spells CASSLNSGRGYEQFF. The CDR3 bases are TGTGCCAGCAGTTTAAACTCAGGGCGGGGATATGAGCAGTTCTTC. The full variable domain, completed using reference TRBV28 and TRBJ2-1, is DVKVTQSSRYLVKRTGEKVFLECVQDMDHENMFWYRQDPGLGLRLIYFSYDVKMKEKGDIPEGYSVSREKKERFSLILESASTNQTSMYLCASSLNSGRGYEQFFGPGTRLTVL.

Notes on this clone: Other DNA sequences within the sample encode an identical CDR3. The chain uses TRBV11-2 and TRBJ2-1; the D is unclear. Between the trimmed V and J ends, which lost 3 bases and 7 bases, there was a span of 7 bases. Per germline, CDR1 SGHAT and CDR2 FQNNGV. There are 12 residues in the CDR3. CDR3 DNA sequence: TGTGCCAGCAGCTTGTTGGGGAATGAGCAGTTCTTC. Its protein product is CASSLLGNEQFF.

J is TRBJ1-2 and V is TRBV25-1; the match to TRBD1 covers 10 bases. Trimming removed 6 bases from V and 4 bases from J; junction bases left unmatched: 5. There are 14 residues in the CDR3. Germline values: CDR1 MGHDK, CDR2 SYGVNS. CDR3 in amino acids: CASSGQGGGYGYTF. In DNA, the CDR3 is TGTGCCAGCAGCGGACAGGGGGGCGGCTATGGCTACACCTTC.

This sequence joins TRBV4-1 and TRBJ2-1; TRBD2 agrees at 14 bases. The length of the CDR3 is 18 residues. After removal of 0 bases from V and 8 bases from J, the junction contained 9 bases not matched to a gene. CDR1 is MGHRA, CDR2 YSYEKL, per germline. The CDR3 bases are TGCGCCAGCAGCCAAGATCGCGCCCGACTAGCGGGAGGGGATGAGCAGTTCTTC. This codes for CASSQDRARLAGGDEQFF.

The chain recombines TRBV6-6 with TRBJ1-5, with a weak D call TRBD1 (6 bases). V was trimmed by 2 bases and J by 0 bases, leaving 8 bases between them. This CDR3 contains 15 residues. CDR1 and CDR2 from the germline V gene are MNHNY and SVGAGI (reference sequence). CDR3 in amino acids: CASSYDRNSNQPQHF. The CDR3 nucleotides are TGTGCCAGCAGTTACGACAGGAATAGCAATCAGCCCCAGCATTTT.

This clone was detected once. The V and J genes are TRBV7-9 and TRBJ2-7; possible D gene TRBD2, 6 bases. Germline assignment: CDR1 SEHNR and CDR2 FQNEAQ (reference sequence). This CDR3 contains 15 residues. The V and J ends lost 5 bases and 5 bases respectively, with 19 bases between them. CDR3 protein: CASSTSGTQPHEQYF. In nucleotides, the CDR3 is TGTGCCAGCAGCACCAGTGGGACTCAGCCCCACGAGCAGTACTTC.

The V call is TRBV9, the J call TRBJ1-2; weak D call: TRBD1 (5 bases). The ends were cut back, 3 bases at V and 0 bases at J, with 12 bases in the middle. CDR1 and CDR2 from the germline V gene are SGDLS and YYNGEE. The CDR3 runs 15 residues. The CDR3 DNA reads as TGTGCCAGCAGCGGAGAGGGGTATCCTAACTATGGCTACACCTTC. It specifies CASSGEGYPNYGYTF.

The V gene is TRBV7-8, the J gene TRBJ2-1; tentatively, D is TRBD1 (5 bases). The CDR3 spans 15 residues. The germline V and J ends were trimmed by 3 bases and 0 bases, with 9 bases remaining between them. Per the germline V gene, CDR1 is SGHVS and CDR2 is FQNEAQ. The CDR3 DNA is TGTGCCAGCAGCTTTCCCAGGGACTCCTACAATGAGCAGTTCTTC. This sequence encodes CASSFPRDSYNEQFF.

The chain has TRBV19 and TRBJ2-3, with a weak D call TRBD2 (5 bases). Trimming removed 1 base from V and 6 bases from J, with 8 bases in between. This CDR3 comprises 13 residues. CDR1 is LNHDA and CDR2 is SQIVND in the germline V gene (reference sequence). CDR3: CASSIVASDTQYF. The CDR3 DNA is TGTGCCAGTAGTATAGTGGCTAGCGATACGCAGTATTTT.

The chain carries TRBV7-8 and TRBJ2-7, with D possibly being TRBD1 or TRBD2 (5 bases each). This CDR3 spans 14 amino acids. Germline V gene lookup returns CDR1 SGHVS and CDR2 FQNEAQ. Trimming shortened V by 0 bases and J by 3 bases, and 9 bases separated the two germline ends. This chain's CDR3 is CASSLAGPNYEQYF. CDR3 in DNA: TGTGCCAGCAGCTTAGCGGGACCGAACTACGAGCAGTACTTC.

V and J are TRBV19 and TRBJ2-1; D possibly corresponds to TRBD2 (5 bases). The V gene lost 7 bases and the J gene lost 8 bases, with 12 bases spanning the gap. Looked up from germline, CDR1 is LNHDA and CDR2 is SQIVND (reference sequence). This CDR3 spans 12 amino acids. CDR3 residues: CASMGVRDEQFF. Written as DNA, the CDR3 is TGTGCCAGTATGGGAGTGCGGGATGAGCAGTTCTTC.

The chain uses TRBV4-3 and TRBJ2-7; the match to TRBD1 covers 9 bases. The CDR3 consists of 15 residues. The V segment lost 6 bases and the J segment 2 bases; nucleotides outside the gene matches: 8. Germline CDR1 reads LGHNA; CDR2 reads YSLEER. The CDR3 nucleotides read TGCGCCAGCAGTAAGGGGACAGGGAACGCCTACGAGCAGTACTTC. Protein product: CASSKGTGNAYEQYF.

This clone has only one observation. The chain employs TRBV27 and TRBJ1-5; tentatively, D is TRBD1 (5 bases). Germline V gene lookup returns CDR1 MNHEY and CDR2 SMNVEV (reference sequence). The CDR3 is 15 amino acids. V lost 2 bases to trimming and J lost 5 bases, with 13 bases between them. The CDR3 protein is CASSLGVGVHQPQHF. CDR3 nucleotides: TGTGCCAGCAGTTTAGGGGTAGGGGTGCATCAGCCCCAGCATTTT.